A selection of T cell receptor beta chains follows, all from one sample in a study of post-analysis software for immune sequencing data. TCRdb ran MiXCR on the PCR reads and lists one entry per CDR3 protein. Among 450,000 to 700,000 distinct CDR3 sequences listed, 44% were seen once. Sequenced: blood. All receptors derive from a girl aged 5-17 years with multiple sclerosis. The CDR3 runs from the conserved cysteine through the conserved F or W. Fields, in order: CDR3 DNA, CDR3 protein, clone size, J gene, V gene, D gene. D genes are given only for firm matches. Only part of the rows carry a size: once, few, many, or a class if the clone is expanded.

CDR3 DNA: TGCAGCGTTGTCCAGCGGGGGTACCAAGAGACCCAGTACTTC
CDR3 protein: CSVVQRGYQETQYF
clone size: .
J gene: TRBJ2-5
V gene: TRBV29-1
D gene: TRBD2

CDR3 DNA: TGTGCCAGCCGGGACAGGAGGAATTCACCCCTCCACTTT
CDR3 protein: CASRDRRNSPLHF
clone size: .
J gene: TRBJ1-6
V gene: TRBV7-9
D gene: TRBD1

CDR3 DNA: TGTGCCATCAATAGCGGGACTAGCGGTTCCTACGAGCAGTACTTC
CDR3 protein: CAINSGTSGSYEQYF
clone size: once
J gene: TRBJ2-7
V gene: TRBV10-3
D gene: TRBD2

CDR3 DNA: TGTGCCAGCAGTGCGCAGGGGGTACATACTGAAGCTTTCTTT
CDR3 protein: CASSAQGVHTEAFF
clone size: .
J gene: TRBJ1-1
V gene: TRBV6-1
D gene: TRBD1

CDR3 DNA: TGTGCCAGCAGCTTAGCGTGGGGCGTGATCGGCGAGGAAAGCTCCTACGAGCAGTACTTC
CDR3 protein: CASSLAWGVIGEESSYEQYF
clone size: .
J gene: TRBJ2-7
V gene: TRBV7-6
D gene: .

CDR3 DNA: TGCGCCAGCAGCCAAGGGACAAACAATGAGCAGTTCTTC
CDR3 protein: CASSQGTNNEQFF
clone size: few
J gene: TRBJ2-1
V gene: TRBV4-1
D gene: .

CDR3 DNA: TGTGCCAGCATTGGACAGGGGAGAGAGACCCAGTACTTC
CDR3 protein: CASIGQGRETQYF
clone size: once
J gene: TRBJ2-5
V gene: TRBV6-6
D gene: TRBD1

CDR3 DNA: TGCGCCAGCAGCTCAGGCTCCGGGACAGTGAACACTGAAGCTTTCTTT
CDR3 protein: CASSSGSGTVNTEAFF
clone size: .
J gene: TRBJ1-1
V gene: TRBV5-1
D gene: TRBD1

CDR3 DNA: TGCAGTGTTCTAGTAGGGGAGGGCTATGGCTACACCTTC
CDR3 protein: CSVLVGEGYGYTF
clone size: .
J gene: TRBJ1-2
V gene: TRBV20-1
D gene: .

CDR3 DNA: TGCAGCGTTCGGGGGGCCGTGGCCGATGGGCAGTTCTTC
CDR3 protein: CSVRGAVADGQFF
clone size: .
J gene: TRBJ2-1
V gene: TRBV29-1
D gene: .